A single sample gave rise to the 9 T cell receptor beta chains below, sequenced in a study of cytomegalovirus exposure and HLA in healthy donors. Some clones are missing from TCRdb's copy, which holds only in-frame ones; the method was immunoSEQ multiplex PCR. The sample lists more than 150,000 clones, roughly 91% occurring once. The sample taken for sequencing was PBMCs. Source of these receptors: a man aged 18 to 29 in good health and CMV-seronegative.

The J gene is TRBJ2-1, the V gene TRBV25-1, with D uncertain. Trimming left V 6 bases short and J 6 bases short, with 15 bases between. The CDR3 has 14 amino acids. Germline CDR1 MGHDK, CDR2 SYGVNS. CDR3: CASSPTVLGNEQFF. CDR3 in DNA: TGTGCCAGCAGCCCCACAGTGCTCGGCAATGAGCAGTTCTTC.

The genes are TRBV5-4 and TRBJ2-2; the match to TRBD2 covers 11 bases. This CDR3 spans 16 amino acids. The ends lost 3 bases at V and 5 bases at J; junction bases unmatched: 6. The germline V gene has CDR1 SGHNT and CDR2 YYREEE (reference sequence). The CDR3 sequence: CASSSLSGGGTGELFF. The DNA of the CDR3 is TGTGCCAGCAGCTCCCTTAGCGGGGGGGGTACCGGGGAGCTGTTTTTT.

The chain recombines TRBV27 with TRBJ2-5; 8 positions match TRBD1. Germline CDR1 reads MNHEY; CDR2 reads SMNVEV (reference sequence). Trimming removed 1 base from V and 1 base from J; junction bases left unmatched: 8. The CDR3 sequence is 17 residues long. CDR3 bases: TGTGCCAGCAGTTTATACGGACAGGGAAGGGGCCAAGAGACCCAGTACTTC. This sequence encodes CASSLYGQGRGQETQYF.

The chain uses TRBV27 and TRBJ2-7; D is perhaps TRBD2 (6 bases). V was pared by 6 bases and J by 6 bases, with 18 bases between. The CDR3 extends over 14 amino acids. Germline V lookup: CDR1 MNHEY, CDR2 SMNVEV (reference sequence). DNA of the CDR3: TGTGCCAGCAGGGACGCCGGGACTCTCGTCGAGCAGTACTTC. It is translated as CASRDAGTLVEQYF.

This clone showed up just a few times. This chain uses TRBV28 with TRBJ2-7, with 11 nucleotides matching TRBD2. The CDR3 spans 15 residues. Germline loops: CDR1 MDHEN, CDR2 SYDVKM. Losses at the gene ends were 5 bases for V and 5 bases for J; bases not matched to a gene: 8. The CDR3 coding sequence is TGTGCCAGCAGTCTACACTCTAGCGGGAGGAACGAGCAGTACTTC. This encodes CASSLHSSGRNEQYF.

This chain connects TRBV13 to TRBJ2-3, with 7 positions matching TRBD2. This CDR3 is 18 amino acids long. Germline V gene data show CDR1 as PRHDT and CDR2 as FYEKMQ (reference sequence). The V segment lost 4 bases and the J segment 2 bases; nucleotides outside the gene matches: 15. The CDR3 DNA reads as TGTGCCAGCAGCTATAACACGCAAACCGGGACTACCACAGATACGCAGTATTTT. Protein sequence: CASSYNTQTGTTTDTQYF.

This clone was observed once. This sequence joins TRBV2 and TRBJ1-2; D is unclear. Germline CDR1 reads SNHLY; CDR2 reads FYNNEI. Trimming left V 3 bases short and J 3 bases short, with 17 bases between. This CDR3 has 16 amino acids. This CDR3 is CASSDVGPIADYGYTF. CDR3 nucleotide sequence: TGTGCCAGCAGTGACGTGGGTCCGATAGCTGACTATGGCTACACCTTC. The entire variable domain, with the rest obtained from reference TRBV2 and TRBJ1-2, is as follows: EPEVTQTPSHQVTQMGQEVILRCVPISNHLYFYWYRQILGQKVEFLVSFYNNEISEKSEIFDDQFSVERPDGSNFTLKIRSTKLEDSAMYFCASSDVGPIADYGYTFGSGTRLTVV.

The chain couples TRBV6-1 to TRBJ1-2; TRBD1 aligns across 10 bases. Germline trimming cut 6 bases from V and 4 bases from J; bases unmatched to any gene: 8. Germline assignment: CDR1 MNHNS and CDR2 SASEGT. The CDR3 has 15 residues. The CDR3 region has the DNA TGTGCCAGCAGCCCCGGACAGGGGGAAATCTATGGCTACACCTTC. It is translated as CASSPGQGEIYGYTF.

This clone has a single count. This CDR3 is CASSFGDTQYF. The DNA of the CDR3 is TGTGCCAGCAGCTTCGGAGATACGCAGTATTTT. The J gene is TRBJ2-3, the V gene TRBV7-9; D call uncertain. This CDR3 region has 11 residues. V lost 3 bases to trimming and J lost 5 bases, with 3 bases between them. Germline CDR1 reads SEHNR; CDR2 reads FQNEAQ (reference sequence). Using reference TRBV7-9 and TRBJ2-3 for the parts outside the CDR3, the full variable domain is DTGVSQNPRHKITKRGQNVTFRCDPISEHNRLYWYRQTLGQGPEFLTYFQNEAQLEKSRLLSDRFSAERPKGSFSTLEIQRTEQGDSAMYLCASSFGDTQYFGPGTRLTVL.